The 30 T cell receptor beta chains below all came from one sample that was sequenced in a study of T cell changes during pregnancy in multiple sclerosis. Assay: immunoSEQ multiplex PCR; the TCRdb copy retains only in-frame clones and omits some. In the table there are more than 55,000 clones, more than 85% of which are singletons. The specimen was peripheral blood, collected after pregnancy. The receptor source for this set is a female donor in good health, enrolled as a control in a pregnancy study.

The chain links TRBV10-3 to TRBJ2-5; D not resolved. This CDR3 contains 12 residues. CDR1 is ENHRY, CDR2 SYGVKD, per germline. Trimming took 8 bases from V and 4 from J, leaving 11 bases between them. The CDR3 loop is CAIGTQRETQYF. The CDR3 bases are TGTGCCATCGGAACACAGAGAGAGACCCAGTACTTC.

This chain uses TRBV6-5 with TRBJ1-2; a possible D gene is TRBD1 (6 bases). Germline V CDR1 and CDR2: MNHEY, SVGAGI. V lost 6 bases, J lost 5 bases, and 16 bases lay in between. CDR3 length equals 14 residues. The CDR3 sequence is CASRRTDSPYGYTF. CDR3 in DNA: TGTGCCAGCAGACGAACGGACAGCCCTTATGGCTACACCTTC.

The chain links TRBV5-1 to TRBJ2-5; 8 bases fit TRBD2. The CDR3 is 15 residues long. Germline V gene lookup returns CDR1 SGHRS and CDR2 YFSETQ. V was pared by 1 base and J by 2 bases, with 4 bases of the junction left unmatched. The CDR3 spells CASSLRGGMQETQYF. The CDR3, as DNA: TGCGCCAGCAGCTTGCGGGGGGGGATGCAAGAGACCCAGTACTTC. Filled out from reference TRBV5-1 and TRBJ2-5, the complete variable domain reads KAGVTQTPRYLIKTRGQQVTLSCSPISGHRSVSWYQQTPGQGLQFLFEYFSETQRNKGNFPGRFSGRQFSNSRSEMNVSTLELGDSALYLCASSLRGGMQETQYFGPGTRLLVL.

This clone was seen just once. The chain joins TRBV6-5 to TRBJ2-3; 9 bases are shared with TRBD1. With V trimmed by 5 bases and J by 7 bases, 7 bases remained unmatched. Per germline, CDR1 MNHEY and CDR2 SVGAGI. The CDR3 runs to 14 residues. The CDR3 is CASSPGTGPYTQYF. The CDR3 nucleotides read TGTGCCAGCAGTCCCGGGACAGGGCCTTATACGCAGTATTTT.

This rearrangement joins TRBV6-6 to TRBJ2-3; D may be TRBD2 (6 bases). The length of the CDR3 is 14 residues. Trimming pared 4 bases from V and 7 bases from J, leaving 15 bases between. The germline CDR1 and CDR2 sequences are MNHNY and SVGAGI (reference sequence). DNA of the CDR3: TGTGCCAGCAGTTTGGCTTCGGGGGTCTATACGCAGTATTTT. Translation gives CASSLASGVYTQYF.

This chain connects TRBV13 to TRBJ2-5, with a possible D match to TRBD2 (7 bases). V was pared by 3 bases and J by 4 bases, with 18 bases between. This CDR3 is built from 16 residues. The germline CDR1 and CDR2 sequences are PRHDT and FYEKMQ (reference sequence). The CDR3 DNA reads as TGTGCCAGCAGCTTGAAGGGGGGGGGCCCGGGAGAGACCCAGTACTTC. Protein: CASSLKGGGPGETQYF.

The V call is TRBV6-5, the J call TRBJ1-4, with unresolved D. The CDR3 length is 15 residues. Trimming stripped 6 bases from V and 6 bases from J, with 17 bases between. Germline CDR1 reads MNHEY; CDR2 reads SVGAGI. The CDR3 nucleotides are TGTGCCAGCAGGTCTTACAGACCCCAGCATGAAAAACTGTTTTTT. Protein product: CASRSYRPQHEKLFF.

The CDR3 DNA follows: TGCGCCAGCAGCCAAGATACAAGCGGGAGCTACAATGAGCAGTTCTTC. Protein: CASSQDTSGSYNEQFF. V usage is TRBV4-1 and J usage is TRBJ2-1; 8 positions match TRBD2. CDR3 size: 16 residues. In germline, CDR1 is MGHRA, CDR2 YSYEKL. The V and J ends lost 0 bases and 3 bases, in that order; junction bases with no gene match: 4.

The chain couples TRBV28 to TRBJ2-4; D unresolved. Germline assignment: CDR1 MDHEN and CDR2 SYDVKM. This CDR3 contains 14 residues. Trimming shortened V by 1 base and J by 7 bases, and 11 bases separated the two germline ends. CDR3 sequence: CASSLLGKRNIQYF. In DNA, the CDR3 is TGTGCCAGCAGTTTATTGGGCAAACGGAACATTCAGTACTTC.

CDR3 in amino acids: CASSSFSGLAGGPEQFF. The CDR3 nucleotides are TGTGCCAGCAGTTCTTTCTCGGGACTAGCGGGAGGGCCGGAGCAGTTCTTC. The chain couples TRBV28 to TRBJ2-1, with 16 bases matching TRBD2. This CDR3 is 17 amino acids long. Germline V gene data show CDR1 as MDHEN and CDR2 as SYDVKM. Trimming took 4 bases from V and 10 from J; bases not matched to a gene: 10.

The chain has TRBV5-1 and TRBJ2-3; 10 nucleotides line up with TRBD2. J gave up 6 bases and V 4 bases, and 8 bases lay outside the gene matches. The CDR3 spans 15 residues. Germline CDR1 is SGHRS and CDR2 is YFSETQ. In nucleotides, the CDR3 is TGCGCCAGCAGCCCTAGCGGGGGCCTTACCGATACGCAGTATTTT. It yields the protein CASSPSGGLTDTQYF. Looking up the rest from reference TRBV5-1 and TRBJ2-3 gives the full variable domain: KAGVTQTPRYLIKTRGQQVTLSCSPISGHRSVSWYQQTPGQGLQFLFEYFSETQRNKGNFPGRFSGRQFSNSRSEMNVSTLELGDSALYLCASSPSGGLTDTQYFGPGTRLTVL.

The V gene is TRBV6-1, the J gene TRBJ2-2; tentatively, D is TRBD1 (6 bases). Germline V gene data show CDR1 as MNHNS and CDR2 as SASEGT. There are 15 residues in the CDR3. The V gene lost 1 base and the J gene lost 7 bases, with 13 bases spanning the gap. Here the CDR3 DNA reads TGTGCCAGCAGTGAAGTGACATGGGGGCTCGGGGAGCTGTTTTTT. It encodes CASSEVTWGLGELFF.

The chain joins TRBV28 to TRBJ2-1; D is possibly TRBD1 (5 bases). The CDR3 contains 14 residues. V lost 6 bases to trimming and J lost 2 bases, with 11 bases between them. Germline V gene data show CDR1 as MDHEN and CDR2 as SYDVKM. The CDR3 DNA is TGTGCCAGCAGAAGTGGGGCTACCTACAATGAGCAGTTCTTC. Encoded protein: CASRSGATYNEQFF.

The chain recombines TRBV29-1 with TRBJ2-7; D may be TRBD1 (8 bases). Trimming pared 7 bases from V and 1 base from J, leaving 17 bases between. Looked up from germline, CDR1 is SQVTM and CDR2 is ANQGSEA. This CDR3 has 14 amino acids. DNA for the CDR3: TGCAGCGCAGCGGGGACAGGTTCATCCTACGAGCAGTACTTC. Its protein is CSAAGTGSSYEQYF.

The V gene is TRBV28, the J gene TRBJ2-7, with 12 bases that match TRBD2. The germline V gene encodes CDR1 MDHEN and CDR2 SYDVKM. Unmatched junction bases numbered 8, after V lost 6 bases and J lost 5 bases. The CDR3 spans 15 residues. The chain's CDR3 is CASRWTSGTLNEQYF. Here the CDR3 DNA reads TGTGCCAGCAGGTGGACTAGCGGGACATTGAACGAGCAGTACTTC.

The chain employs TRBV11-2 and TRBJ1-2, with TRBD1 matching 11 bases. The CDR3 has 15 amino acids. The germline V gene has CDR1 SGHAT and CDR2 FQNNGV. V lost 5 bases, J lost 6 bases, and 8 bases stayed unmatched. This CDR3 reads CASSPRDRGLDGYTF. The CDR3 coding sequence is TGTGCCAGCAGCCCAAGGGACAGGGGGTTGGATGGCTACACCTTC.

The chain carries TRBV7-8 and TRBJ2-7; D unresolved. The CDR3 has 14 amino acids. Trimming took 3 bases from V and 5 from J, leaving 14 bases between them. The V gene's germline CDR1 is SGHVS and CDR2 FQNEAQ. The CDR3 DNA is TGTGCCAGCAGCTTCGCTAGTTCCGTGGACGAGCAGTACTTC. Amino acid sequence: CASSFASSVDEQYF.

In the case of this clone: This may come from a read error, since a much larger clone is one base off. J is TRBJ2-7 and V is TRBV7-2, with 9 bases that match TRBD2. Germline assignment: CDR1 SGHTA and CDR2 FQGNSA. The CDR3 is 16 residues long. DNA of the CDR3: TGTGCCAGCAGCGCCCAAGCGGGCGGGGGGGTCTACAAGCAGTACTTC. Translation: CASSAQAGGGVYKQYF. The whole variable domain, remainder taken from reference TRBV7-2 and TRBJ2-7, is GAGVSQSPSNKVTEKGKDVELRCDPISGHTALYWYRQSLGQGLEFLIYFQGNSAPDKSGLPSDRFSAERTGGSVSTLTIQRTQQEDSAVYLCASSAQAGGGVYKQYFGPGTRLTVT.

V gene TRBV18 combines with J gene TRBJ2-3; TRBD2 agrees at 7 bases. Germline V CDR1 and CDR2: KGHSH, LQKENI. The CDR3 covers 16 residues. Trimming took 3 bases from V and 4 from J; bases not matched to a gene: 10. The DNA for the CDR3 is TGTGCCAGCTCACCTCCCAGCGGGAACCCTGCAGATACGCAGTATTTT. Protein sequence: CASSPPSGNPADTQYF.

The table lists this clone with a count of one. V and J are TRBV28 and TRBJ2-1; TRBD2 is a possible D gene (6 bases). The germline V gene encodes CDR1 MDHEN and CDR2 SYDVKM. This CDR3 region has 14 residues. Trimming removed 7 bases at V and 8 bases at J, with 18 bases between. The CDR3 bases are TGTGCCAGCACCCCACCAAGGGAGGTCGATGAGCAGTTCTTC. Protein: CASTPPREVDEQFF.

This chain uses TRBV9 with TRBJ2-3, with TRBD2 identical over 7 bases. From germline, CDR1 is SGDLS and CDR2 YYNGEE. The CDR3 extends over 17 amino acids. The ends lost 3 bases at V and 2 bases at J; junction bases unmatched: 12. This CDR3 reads CASSEGRAGGLTDTQYF. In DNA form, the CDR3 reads TGTGCCAGCAGCGAAGGGAGGGCAGGAGGACTCACAGATACGCAGTATTTT. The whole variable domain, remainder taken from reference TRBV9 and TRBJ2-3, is DSGVTQTPKHLITATGQRVTLRCSPRSGDLSVYWYQQSLDQGLQFLIQYYNGEERAKGNILERFSAQQFPDLHSELNLSSLELGDSALYFCASSEGRAGGLTDTQYFGPGTRLTVL.

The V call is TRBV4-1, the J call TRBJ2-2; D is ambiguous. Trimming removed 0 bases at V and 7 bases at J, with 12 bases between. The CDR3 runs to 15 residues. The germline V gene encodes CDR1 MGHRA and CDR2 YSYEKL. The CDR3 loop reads CASSQDWSSSGELFF. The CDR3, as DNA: TGCGCCAGCAGCCAAGATTGGAGCAGCAGCGGGGAGCTGTTTTTT.

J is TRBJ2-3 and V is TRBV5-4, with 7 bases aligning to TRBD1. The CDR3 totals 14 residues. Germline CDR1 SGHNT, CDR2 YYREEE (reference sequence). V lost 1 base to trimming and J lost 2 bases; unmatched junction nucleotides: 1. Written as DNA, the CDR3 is TGTGCCAGCAGCTTGACAGGGGCCACAGATACGCAGTATTTT. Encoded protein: CASSLTGATDTQYF.

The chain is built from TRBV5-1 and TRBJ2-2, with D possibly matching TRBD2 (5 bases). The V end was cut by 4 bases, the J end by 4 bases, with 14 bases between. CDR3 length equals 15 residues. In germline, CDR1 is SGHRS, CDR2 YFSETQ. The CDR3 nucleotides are TGCGCCAGCAGCGCGGGTTGGGGAGCCACCGGGGAGCTGTTTTTT. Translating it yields CASSAGWGATGELFF.

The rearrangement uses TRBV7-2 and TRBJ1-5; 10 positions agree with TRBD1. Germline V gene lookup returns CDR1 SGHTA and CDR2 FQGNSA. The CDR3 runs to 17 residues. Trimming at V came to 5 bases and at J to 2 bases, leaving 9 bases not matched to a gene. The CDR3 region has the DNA TGTGCCAGCAGCCCCCGGACAGGGGGTGAGGGCAATCAGCCCCAGCATTTT. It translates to CASSPRTGGEGNQPQHF.

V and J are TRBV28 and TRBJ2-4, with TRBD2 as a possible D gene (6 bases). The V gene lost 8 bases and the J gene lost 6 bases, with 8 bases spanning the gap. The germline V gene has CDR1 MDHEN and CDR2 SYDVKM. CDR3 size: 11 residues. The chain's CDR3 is CASGSGNIQYF. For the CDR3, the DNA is TGTGCCAGCGGTAGCGGAAACATTCAGTACTTC.

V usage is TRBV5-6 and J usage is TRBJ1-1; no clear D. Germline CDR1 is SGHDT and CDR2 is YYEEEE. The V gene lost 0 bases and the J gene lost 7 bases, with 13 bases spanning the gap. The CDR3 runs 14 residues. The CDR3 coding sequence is TGTGCCAGCAGCTTGGAACGGAGAGCCTTTGAAGCTTTCTTT. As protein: CASSLERRAFEAFF.

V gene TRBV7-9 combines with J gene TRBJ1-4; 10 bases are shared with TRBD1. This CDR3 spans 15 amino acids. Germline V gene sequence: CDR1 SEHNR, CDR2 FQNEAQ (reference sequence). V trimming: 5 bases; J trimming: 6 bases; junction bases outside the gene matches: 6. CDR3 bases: TGTGCCAGCAGCCTTAGACAGGGGGCGTATGAAAAACTGTTTTTT. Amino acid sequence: CASSLRQGAYEKLFF.

CDR3 loop: CASSPQQGTDTQYF. CDR3 coding DNA: TGTGCCAGCAGCCCACAGCAGGGCACAGATACGCAGTATTTT. V usage is TRBV5-4 and J usage is TRBJ2-3; D call uncertain. Trimming removed 4 bases from V and 1 base from J, with 10 bases in between. From germline, CDR1 is SGHNT and CDR2 YYREEE (reference sequence). This CDR3 spans 14 amino acids.

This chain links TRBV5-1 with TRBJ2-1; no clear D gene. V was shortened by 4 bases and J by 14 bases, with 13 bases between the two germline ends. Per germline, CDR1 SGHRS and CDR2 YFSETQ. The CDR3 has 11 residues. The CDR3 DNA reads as TGCGCCAGCAGCCTCTTGGGCATGAAGTTCTTC. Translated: CASSLLGMKFF.